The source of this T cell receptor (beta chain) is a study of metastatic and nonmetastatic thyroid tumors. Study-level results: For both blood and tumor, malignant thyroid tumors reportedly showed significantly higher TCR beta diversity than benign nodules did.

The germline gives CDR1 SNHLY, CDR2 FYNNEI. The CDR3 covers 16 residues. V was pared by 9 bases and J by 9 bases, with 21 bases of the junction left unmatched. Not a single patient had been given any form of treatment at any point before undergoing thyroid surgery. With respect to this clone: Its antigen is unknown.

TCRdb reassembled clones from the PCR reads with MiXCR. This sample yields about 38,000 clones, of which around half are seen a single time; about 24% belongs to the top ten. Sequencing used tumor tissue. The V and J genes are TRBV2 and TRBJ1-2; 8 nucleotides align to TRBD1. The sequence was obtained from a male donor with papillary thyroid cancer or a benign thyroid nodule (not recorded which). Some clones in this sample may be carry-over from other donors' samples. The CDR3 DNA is TGTGCCAGTGCTGGGGCAGGGGGCCAGTTTGCGGGGAGCTACACCTTC. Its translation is CASAGAGGQFAGSYTF.